Listed below are T cell receptor beta chains from one sample, sequenced in a study of CD4 T cells in relation to SARS-CoV-2 and coronaviruses. Antigen specificity for these receptors is unknown. The method was immunoSEQ multiplex PCR; TCRdb's version includes in-frame clones alone and lacks a portion of them. The sample lists about 26,000 clones, around 75% occurring once. Sequenced: CD4+ T cells from PBMCs, cultured in vitro. The receptors stem from a human donor in good health. Both conserved end residues are trimmed from each CDR3.

>TRBV9|TRBJ2-5
ASSPSVAGLETQY
>TRBV7-2|TRBJ2-1
ASSFFLAGAREQF
>TRBV9|TRBJ2-7
ASSGDRGREQY
>TRBV5-5|TRBJ1-2
ASSSNAWTNYGYT
>TRBV6-5|TRBJ1-2
ASSDRVGYT
>TRBV5-6|TRBJ1-1
ASSSGVGTEAF
>TRBV30|TRBJ1-3
ASGQESSGNTIY
>TRBV5-1|TRBJ1-1
ASSPGTGGTEAF
>TRBV27|TRBJ1-2
ASSLRDRVGGYT
>TRBV21-1|TRBJ2-1
ASRNRVGHNEQF
>TRBV5-1|TRBJ2-1
ASSRGTSENNEQF
>TRBV5-1|TRBJ1-3
ASSLPGQASGNTIY
>TRBV11-2|TRBJ1-1
ASALLPARLQKNTEAF
>TRBV2|TRBJ1-1
ASSPQGGLPKAF
>TRBV7-2|TRBJ1-2
ASSFVGDSGYT
>TRBV18|TRBJ1-2
ASSINRESGYT
>TRBV5-6|TRBJ2-1
ASSLGRRPTNEQF
>TRBV11-3|TRBJ2-3
ASSLGPGLAGVADTQY